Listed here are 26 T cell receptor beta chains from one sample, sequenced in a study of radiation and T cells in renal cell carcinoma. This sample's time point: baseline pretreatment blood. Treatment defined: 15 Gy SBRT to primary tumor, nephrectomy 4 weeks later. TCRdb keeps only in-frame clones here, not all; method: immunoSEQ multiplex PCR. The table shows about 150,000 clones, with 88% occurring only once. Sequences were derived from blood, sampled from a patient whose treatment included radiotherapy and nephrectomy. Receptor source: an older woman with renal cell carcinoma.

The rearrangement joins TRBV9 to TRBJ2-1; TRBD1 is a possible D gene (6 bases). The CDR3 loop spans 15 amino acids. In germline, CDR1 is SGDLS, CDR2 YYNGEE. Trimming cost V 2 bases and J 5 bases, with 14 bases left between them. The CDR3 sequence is CASSVVGARDNEQFF. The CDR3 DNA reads TGTGCCAGCAGCGTCGTGGGGGCGAGGGACAATGAGCAGTTCTTC.

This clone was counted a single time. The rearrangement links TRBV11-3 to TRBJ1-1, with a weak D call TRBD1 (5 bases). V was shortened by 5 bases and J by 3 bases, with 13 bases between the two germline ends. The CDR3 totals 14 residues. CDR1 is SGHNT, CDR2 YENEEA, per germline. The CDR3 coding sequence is TGTGCCAGCAGCCCCCGGGGCAGGTACACTGAAGCTTTCTTT. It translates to CASSPRGRYTEAFF.

In nucleotides, the CDR3 is TGTGCCAGCAGCTTAGGGGCAGAAAATTCACCCCTCCACTTT. Its translation: CASSLGAENSPLHF. The chain has TRBV7-2 and TRBJ1-6; unclear D gene. Germline V CDR1 and CDR2: SGHTA, FQGNSA. V lost 1 base to trimming and J lost 7 bases, with 8 bases between them. The CDR3 consists of 14 residues.

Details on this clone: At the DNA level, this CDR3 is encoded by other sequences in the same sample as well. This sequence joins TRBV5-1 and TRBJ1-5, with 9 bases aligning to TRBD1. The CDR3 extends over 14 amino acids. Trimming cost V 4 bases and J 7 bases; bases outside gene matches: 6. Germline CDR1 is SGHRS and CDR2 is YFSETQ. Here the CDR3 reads CASSPGQGGQPQHF. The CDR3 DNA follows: TGCGCCAGCAGCCCGGGACAGGGAGGGCAGCCCCAGCATTTT. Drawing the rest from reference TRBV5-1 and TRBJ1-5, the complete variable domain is KAGVTQTPRYLIKTRGQQVTLSCSPISGHRSVSWYQQTPGQGLQFLFEYFSETQRNKGNFPGRFSGRQFSNSRSEMNVSTLELGDSALYLCASSPGQGGQPQHFGDGTRLSIL.

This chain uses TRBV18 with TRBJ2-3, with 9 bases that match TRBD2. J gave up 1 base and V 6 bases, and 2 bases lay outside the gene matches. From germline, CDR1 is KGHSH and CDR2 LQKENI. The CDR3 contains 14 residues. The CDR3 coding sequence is TGTGCCAGCTCGACTAGCGGAGGCACAGATACGCAGTATTTT. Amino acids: CASSTSGGTDTQYF.

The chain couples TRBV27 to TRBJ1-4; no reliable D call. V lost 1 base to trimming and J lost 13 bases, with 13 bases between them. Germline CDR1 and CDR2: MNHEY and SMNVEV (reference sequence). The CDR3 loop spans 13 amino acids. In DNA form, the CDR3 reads TGTGCCAGCAGTTTATTGCCCCCAAGGAGACTGTTTTTT. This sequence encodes CASSLLPPRRLFF.

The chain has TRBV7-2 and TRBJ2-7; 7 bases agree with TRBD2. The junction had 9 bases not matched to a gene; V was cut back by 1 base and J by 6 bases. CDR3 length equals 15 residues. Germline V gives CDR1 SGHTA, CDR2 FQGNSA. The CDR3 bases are TGTGCCAGCAGCTTAGGGGCGGGGGAGCCCCTCGAGCAGTACTTC. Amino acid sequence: CASSLGAGEPLEQYF.

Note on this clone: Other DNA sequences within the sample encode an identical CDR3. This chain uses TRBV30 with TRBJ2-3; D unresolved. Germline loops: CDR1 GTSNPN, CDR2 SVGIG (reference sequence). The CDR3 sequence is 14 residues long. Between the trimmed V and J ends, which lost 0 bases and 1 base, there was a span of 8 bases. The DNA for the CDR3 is TGTGCCTGGAGTGTATACGGGCGCACAGATACGCAGTATTTT. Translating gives CAWSVYGRTDTQYF. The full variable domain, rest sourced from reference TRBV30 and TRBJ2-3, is SQTIHQWPATLVQPVGSPLSLECTVEGTSNPNLYWYRQAAGRGLQLLFYSVGIGQISSEVPQNLSASRPQDRQFILSSKKLLLSDSGFYLCAWSVYGRTDTQYFGPGTRLTVL.

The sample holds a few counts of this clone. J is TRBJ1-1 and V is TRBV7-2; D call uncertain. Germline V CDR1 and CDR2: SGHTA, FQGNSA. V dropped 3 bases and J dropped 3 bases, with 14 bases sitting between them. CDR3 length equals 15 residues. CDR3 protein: CASSFIRKGDTEAFF. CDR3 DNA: TGTGCCAGCAGCTTTATTCGTAAGGGAGACACTGAAGCTTTCTTT.

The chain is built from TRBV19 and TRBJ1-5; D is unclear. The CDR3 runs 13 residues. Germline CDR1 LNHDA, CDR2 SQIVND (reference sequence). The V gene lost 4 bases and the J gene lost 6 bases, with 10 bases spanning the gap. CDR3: CASSTQKRQPQHF. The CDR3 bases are TGTGCCAGTAGTACCCAGAAGCGTCAGCCCCAGCATTTT.

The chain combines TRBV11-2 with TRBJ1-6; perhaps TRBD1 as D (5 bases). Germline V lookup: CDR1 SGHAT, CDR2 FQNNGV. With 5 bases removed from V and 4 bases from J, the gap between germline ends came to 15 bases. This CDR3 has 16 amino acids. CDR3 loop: CASSVGGSGYNSPLHF. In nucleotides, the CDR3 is TGTGCCAGCAGCGTTGGGGGGTCTGGGTATAATTCACCCCTCCACTTT.

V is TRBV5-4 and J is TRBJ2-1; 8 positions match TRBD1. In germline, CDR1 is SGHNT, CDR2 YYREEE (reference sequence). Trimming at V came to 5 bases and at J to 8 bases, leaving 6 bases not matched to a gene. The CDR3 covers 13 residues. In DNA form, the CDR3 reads TGTGCCAGCAGTTATCCGGACAGGGATGAGCAGTTCTTC. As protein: CASSYPDRDEQFF. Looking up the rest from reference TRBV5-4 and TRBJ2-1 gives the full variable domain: ETGVTQSPTHLIKTRGQQVTLRCSSQSGHNTVSWYQQALGQGPQFIFQYYREEENGRGNFPPRFSGLQFPNYSSELNVNALELDDSALYLCASSYPDRDEQFFGPGTRLTVL.

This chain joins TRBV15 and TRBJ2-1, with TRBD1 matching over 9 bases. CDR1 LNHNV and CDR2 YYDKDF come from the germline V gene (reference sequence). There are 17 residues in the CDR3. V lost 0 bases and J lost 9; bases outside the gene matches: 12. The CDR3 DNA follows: TGTGCCACCAGCAGAGATATGGGACAGGGCCTTAGCTCTGAGCAGTTCTTC. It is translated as CATSRDMGQGLSSEQFF.

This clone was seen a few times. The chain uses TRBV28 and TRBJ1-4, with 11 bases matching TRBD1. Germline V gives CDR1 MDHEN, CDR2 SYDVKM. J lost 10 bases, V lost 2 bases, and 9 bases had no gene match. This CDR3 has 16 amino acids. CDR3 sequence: CASSLLRRTGGGKLFF. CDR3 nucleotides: TGTGCCAGCAGTTTACTTCGAAGGACAGGGGGCGGAAAACTGTTTTTT.

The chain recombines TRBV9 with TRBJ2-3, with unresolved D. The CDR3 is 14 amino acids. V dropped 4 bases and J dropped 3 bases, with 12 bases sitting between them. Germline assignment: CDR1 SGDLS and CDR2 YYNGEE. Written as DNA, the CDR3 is TGTGCCAGCAGCCTCTCGACCCGTACAGATACGCAGTATTTT. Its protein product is CASSLSTRTDTQYF.

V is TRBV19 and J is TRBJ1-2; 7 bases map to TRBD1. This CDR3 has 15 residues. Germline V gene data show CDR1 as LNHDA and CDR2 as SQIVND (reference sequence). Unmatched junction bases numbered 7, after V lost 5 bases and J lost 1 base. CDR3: CASSPRTGVNYGYTF. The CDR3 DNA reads TGTGCCAGTAGTCCTCGGACAGGAGTTAACTATGGCTACACCTTC.

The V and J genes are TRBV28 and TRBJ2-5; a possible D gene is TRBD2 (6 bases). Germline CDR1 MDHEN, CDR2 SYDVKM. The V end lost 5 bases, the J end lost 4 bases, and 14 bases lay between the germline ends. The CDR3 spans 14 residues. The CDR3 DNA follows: TGTGCCAGCAGTGATGGGGGACTCCCAGAGACCCAGTACTTC. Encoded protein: CASSDGGLPETQYF.

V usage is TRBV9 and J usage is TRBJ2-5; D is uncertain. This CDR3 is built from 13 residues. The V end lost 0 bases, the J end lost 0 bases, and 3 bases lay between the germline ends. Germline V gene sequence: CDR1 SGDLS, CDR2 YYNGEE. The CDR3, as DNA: TGTGCCAGCAGCGTAGTGTACCAAGAGACCCAGTACTTC. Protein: CASSVVYQETQYF.

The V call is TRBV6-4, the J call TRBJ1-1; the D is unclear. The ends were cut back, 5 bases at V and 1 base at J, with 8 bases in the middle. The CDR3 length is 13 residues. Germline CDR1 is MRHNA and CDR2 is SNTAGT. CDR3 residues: CASSLTANTEAFF. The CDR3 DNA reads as TGTGCCAGCAGTCTGACGGCGAACACTGAAGCTTTCTTT.

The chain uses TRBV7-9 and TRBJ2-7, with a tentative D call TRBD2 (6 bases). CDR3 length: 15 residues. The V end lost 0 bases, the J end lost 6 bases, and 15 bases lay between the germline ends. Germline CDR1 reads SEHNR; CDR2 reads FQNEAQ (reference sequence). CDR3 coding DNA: TGTGCCAGCAGCTTAGCGGAACTAGCCCCCCTCGAGCAGTACTTC. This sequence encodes CASSLAELAPLEQYF.

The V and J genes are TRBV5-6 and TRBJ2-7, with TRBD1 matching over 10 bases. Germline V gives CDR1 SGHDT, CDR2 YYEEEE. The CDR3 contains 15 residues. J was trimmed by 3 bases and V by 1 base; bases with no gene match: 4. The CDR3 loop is CASSLPGTGVYEQYF. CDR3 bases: TGTGCCAGCAGCTTGCCCGGGACAGGGGTCTACGAGCAGTACTTC.

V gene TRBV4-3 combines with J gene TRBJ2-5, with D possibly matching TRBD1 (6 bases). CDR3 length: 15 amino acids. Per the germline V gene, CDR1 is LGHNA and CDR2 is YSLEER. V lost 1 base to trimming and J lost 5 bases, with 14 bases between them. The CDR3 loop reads CASSQAALGAETQYF. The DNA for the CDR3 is TGCGCCAGCAGCCAAGCGGCGCTGGGGGCGGAGACCCAGTACTTC.

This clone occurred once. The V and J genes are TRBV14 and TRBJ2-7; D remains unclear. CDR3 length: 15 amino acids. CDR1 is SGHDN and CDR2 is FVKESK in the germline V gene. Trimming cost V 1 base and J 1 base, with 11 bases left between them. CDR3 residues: CASSQGSLLSYEQYF. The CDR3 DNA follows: TGTGCCAGCAGCCAAGGCAGTCTACTTTCCTACGAGCAGTACTTC.

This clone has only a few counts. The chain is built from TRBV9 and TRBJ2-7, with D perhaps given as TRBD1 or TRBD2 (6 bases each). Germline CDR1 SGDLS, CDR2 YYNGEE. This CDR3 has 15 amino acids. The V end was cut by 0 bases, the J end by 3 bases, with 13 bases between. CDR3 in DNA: TGTGCCAGCAGCGTAGGACCGGGGGCCCTCTACGAGCAGTACTTC. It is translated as CASSVGPGALYEQYF.

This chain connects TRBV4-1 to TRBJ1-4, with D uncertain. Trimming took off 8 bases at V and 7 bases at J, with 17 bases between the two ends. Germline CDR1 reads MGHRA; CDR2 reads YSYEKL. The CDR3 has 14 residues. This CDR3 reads CASGTTIYGEKLFF. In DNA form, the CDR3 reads TGCGCCAGCGGAACGACCATCTACGGTGAAAAACTGTTTTTT.

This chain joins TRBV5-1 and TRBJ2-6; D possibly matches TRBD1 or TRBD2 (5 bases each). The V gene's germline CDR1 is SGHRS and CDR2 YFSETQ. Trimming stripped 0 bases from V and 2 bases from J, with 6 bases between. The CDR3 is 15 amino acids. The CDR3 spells CASSLGGAGANVLTF. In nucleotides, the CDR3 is TGCGCCAGCAGCTTGGGAGGGGCTGGGGCCAACGTCCTGACTTTC.